The 25 T cell receptor beta chains below were found in one sample sequenced in a study of post-analysis software for immune sequencing data. Incorporated into the TCR beta cDNA libraries were unique molecular identifiers, which served to reduce PCR and sequencing biases. TCRdb ran MiXCR on the PCR reads and lists one entry per CDR3 protein. Counted here are some 160,000 distinct CDR3 sequences, 35% to 40% occurring once; the ten biggest clones make up 25% to 30%. The material sequenced was blood, taken after autologous hematopoietic stem cell transplantation. The origin of the receptors is a girl between 5 and 17 years old with multiple sclerosis.

The V call is TRBV21-1, the J call TRBJ1-5. TRBV21-1 is a documented pseudogene. The CDR3 contains 18 residues. The CDR3 DNA reads TGTGCCAGCAGCACCACAGAAGAGCTTAAGGATAGCAATCAGCCCCAGCATTTT. Protein sequence: CASSTTEELKDSNQPQHF.

In regard to this clonotype: One junction end does not reproduce the germline sequence, and a read error may be involved. The V and J genes are TRBV4-1 and TRBJ2-4, with D unresolved. The CDR3 runs to 17 residues. Germline values: CDR1 MGHRA, CDR2 YSYEKL. CDR3 nucleotide sequence: TGCGCCAGCAGCCAAGATAACAGACATTTCGCCAAGAACATTCAGTACTTC. Translated, it gives CASSQDNRHFAKNIQYF.

In its sample, this clonotype was seen many times. The chain employs TRBV5-6 and TRBJ2-5; D is perhaps TRBD1 or TRBD2 (5 bases each). This CDR3 has 15 residues. V was shortened by 6 bases and J by 2 bases, with 17 bases between the two germline ends. The germline CDR1 and CDR2 sequences are SGHDT and YYEEEE. Here the CDR3 reads CASNPVGERQETQYF. The CDR3 region has the DNA TGTGCCAGCAACCCGGTGGGGGAACGGCAAGAGACCCAGTACTTC.

With regard to this clonotype: A much larger clone lies a single base off, so this may be a read error. The chain is built from TRBV6-5 and TRBJ2-1; possibly TRBD2 for D (6 bases). The ends were cut back, 4 bases at V and 0 bases at J, with 13 bases in the middle. CDR1 and CDR2 (germline): MNHEY, SVGAGI. The CDR3 extends over 16 amino acids. As DNA, the CDR3 is TGTGCCAGCAGTTTTGGACTACTCAGCTCCTACAATGAGCAGTTCTTC. This sequence encodes CASSFGLLSSYNEQFF.

The chain has TRBV10-3 and TRBJ1-5, with D unresolved. In germline, CDR1 is ENHRY, CDR2 SYGVKD. The CDR3 has 16 residues. V dropped 4 bases and J dropped 0 bases, with 13 bases sitting between them. CDR3 in DNA: TGTGCCATCAGTGTTGGCGGGTTCTCTAGCAATCAGCCCCAGCATTTT. Translated, it gives CAISVGGFSSNQPQHF.

The chain uses TRBV20-1 and TRBJ2-1, with 10 bases aligning to TRBD2. The CDR3 runs to 13 residues. V lost 6 bases to trimming and J lost 7 bases; unmatched junction nucleotides: 6. Germline-derived CDR1 and CDR2 are DFQATT and SNEGSKA (reference sequence). The CDR3 coding sequence is TGCAGTGCACAAGCGGGAGGGTCAAATGAGCAGTTCTTC. Residues: CSAQAGGSNEQFF.

The chain couples TRBV7-9 to TRBJ1-1; perhaps TRBD1 as D (5 bases). This CDR3 has 13 residues. V was shortened by 7 bases and J by 5 bases, with 14 bases between the two germline ends. Germline loops: CDR1 SEHNR, CDR2 FQNEAQ (reference sequence). The CDR3 DNA sequence: TGTGCCAGCAAGCAGGGTGAGGGGACTGAAGCTTTCTTT. It codes for CASKQGEGTEAFF. Full variable domain (rest looked up from reference TRBV7-9 and TRBJ1-1): DTGVSQNPRHKITKRGQNVTFRCDPISEHNRLYWYRQTLGQGPEFLTYFQNEAQLEKSRLLSDRFSAERPKGSFSTLEIQRTEQGDSAMYLCASKQGEGTEAFFGQGTRLTVV.

This clonotype has only a few counts. This chain joins TRBV18 and TRBJ2-1, with a possible D match to TRBD2 (6 bases). The CDR3 covers 15 residues. V shed 5 bases and J shed 7 bases, with 18 bases lying between them. Germline CDR1 reads KGHSH; CDR2 reads LQKENI. The CDR3 reads CASSALTGEDNEQFF. DNA for the CDR3: TGTGCCAGCTCAGCTCTAACGGGAGAGGATAATGAGCAGTTCTTC.

This clonotype was seen only a few times. The chain is built from TRBV20-1 and TRBJ2-3; 8 bases agree with TRBD2. This CDR3 region has 17 residues. Germline CDR1 and CDR2: DFQATT and SNEGSKA (reference sequence). Trimming took 1 base from V and 3 from J; bases not matched to a gene: 12. The chain's CDR3 is CSARAYGGGRRTDTQYF. As DNA, the CDR3 is TGCAGTGCTAGAGCCTACGGGGGGGGACGGAGGACAGATACGCAGTATTTT.

The table lists this clonotype with a few counts. V is TRBV5-1 and J is TRBJ2-3; 8 nucleotides match TRBD1. The CDR3 length is 12 residues. Per the germline V gene, CDR1 is SGHRS and CDR2 is YFSETQ. Germline trimming cut 2 bases from V and 9 bases from J; bases unmatched to any gene: 2. This CDR3 is CASSFRQGTQYF. CDR3 nucleotide sequence: TGCGCCAGCAGCTTCAGACAGGGGACGCAGTATTTT.

This clonotype came up a few times. The chain couples TRBV5-1 to TRBJ1-2; D remains unclear. Germline CDR1 is SGHRS and CDR2 is YFSETQ. This CDR3 region has 14 residues. With 0 bases removed from V and 0 bases from J, the gap between germline ends came to 6 bases. CDR3 in DNA: TGCGCCAGCAGCTTGGCGGACCCTAACTATGGCTACACCTTC. Its translation: CASSLADPNYGYTF.

The sample holds a few counts of this clonotype. The chain uses TRBV18 and TRBJ1-4; D uncertain. Trimming shortened V by 1 base and J by 6 bases, and 12 bases separated the two germline ends. Germline V CDR1 and CDR2: KGHSH, LQKENI. The CDR3 sequence is 15 residues long. The CDR3 here is CASSPRGRSHEKLFF. CDR3 sequence (DNA): TGTGCCAGCTCACCACGTGGCAGGAGTCATGAAAAACTGTTTTTT.

The genes are TRBV7-2 and TRBJ2-1; TRBD2 matches at 9 bases. J was trimmed by 9 bases and V by 5 bases; bases with no gene match: 5. Germline V lookup: CDR1 SGHTA, CDR2 FQGNSA. The CDR3 is made up of 13 amino acids. CDR3 DNA sequence: TGTGCCAGCAGCGGCGGGACTAGCTTTGAGCAGTTCTTC. Amino acids: CASSGGTSFEQFF.

The rearrangement uses TRBV20-1 and TRBJ2-3, with a tentative D call TRBD2 (6 bases). The CDR3 consists of 14 residues. Trimming removed 4 bases from V and 7 bases from J, with 18 bases in between. CDR1 and CDR2 from the germline V gene are DFQATT and SNEGSKA (reference sequence). The CDR3: CSATPGGAPHTQYF. CDR3 coding DNA: TGCAGTGCTACCCCTGGCGGGGCTCCCCATACGCAGTATTTT.

As concerns this clonotype: Possible read error: a much larger clone is one base away. As the CDR3 is not closed by the conserved phenylalanine or tryptophan, this likely results from a read error. The genes are TRBV12-3 or TRBV12-4 and TRBJ2-1, with 11 bases identical to TRBD1. Unmatched junction bases numbered 9, after V lost 3 bases and J lost 8 bases. The CDR3 covers 16 residues. CDR3 nucleotides: TGTGCCAGCAGTTTTTCCGGGACAGGGGGAGGGGATGAGCAGTTCGTC. Its protein is CASSFSGTGGGDEQFV.

This clonotype has more than one count but fewer than ten. The chain has TRBV7-9 and TRBJ2-7; D is unclear. Germline V gene data show CDR1 as SEHNR and CDR2 as FQNEAQ (reference sequence). The V gene lost 3 bases and the J gene lost 3 bases, with 12 bases spanning the gap. This CDR3 is 14 amino acids long. CDR3: CASSFEEASYEQYF. DNA for the CDR3: TGTGCCAGCAGCTTTGAAGAGGCTAGCTACGAGCAGTACTTC.

Concerning this clonotype itself: Mismatch with germline at one junction end may stem from a read error. The chain links TRBV27 to TRBJ2-3; 11 bases map to TRBD2. Germline CDR1 is MNHEY and CDR2 is SMNVEV (reference sequence). The CDR3 runs 18 residues. CDR3 bases: TGTGCCAACAGTTTCTTGGGACTAGCGGAAGGAGGGCCAGATACGCAGTATTTT. Protein product: CANSFLGLAEGGPDTQYF.

This clonotype was seen a few times. The chain recombines TRBV27 with TRBJ2-3, with D maybe TRBD2 (6 bases). V lost 3 bases, J lost 4 bases, and 17 bases lay in between. The CDR3 consists of 16 residues. Per the germline V gene, CDR1 is MNHEY and CDR2 is SMNVEV (reference sequence). This chain's CDR3 is CASSLRRDRAADTQYF. DNA of the CDR3: TGTGCCAGCAGTTTGCGGCGGGACCGGGCGGCAGATACGCAGTATTTT.

The chain is built from TRBV20-1 and TRBJ1-6; D call uncertain. Trimming took off 0 bases at V and 7 bases at J, with 10 bases between the two ends. From germline, CDR1 is DFQATT and CDR2 SNEGSKA (reference sequence). The CDR3 runs to 14 residues. DNA of the CDR3: TGCAGTGCTAGAGAGGCGATTACCAATTCACCCCTCCACTTT. Translating it yields CSAREAITNSPLHF.

This clonotype has more than one count but fewer than ten. The chain is built from TRBV10-1 and TRBJ2-1; TRBD2 matches 10 bases. After removal of 3 bases from V and 9 bases from J, the junction contained 8 bases not matched to a gene. Germline V lookup: CDR1 WNHNN, CDR2 SYGVQD (reference sequence). There are 15 residues in the CDR3. In DNA form, the CDR3 reads TGCGCCAGCAGTGATCAAGCGGGAGGGCCGGGTGAGCAGTTCTTC. Translation gives CASSDQAGGPGEQFF.

The chain recombines TRBV11-3 with TRBJ2-7; 8 nucleotides line up with TRBD1. The CDR3 sequence is 12 residues long. The germline V gene encodes CDR1 SGHNT and CDR2 YENEEA. V dropped 5 bases and J dropped 3; count of bases not matched to a gene: 0. CDR3 nucleotides: TGTGCCAGCAGCGACAGGGGCTACGAGCAGTACTTC. Its protein is CASSDRGYEQYF.

Concerning this clonotype: This may stem from a read error, because a much larger clone lies one nucleotide away. The genes are TRBV5-6 and TRBJ1-2, with D tentatively TRBD1 (5 bases). V was cut by 4 bases and J by 0 bases, with 13 bases left in between. Germline assignment: CDR1 SGHDT and CDR2 YYEEEE. The length of the CDR3 is 15 residues. CDR3 in amino acids: CASSRRDGPNYGYTF. The CDR3 DNA is TGTGCCAGCAGCAGAAGGGACGGGCCTAACTATGGCTACACCTTC.

V is TRBV7-2 and J is TRBJ2-4; D uncertain. The last part of the DNA fits TRBJ2-7 better; the J call may be wrong. Germline V gene sequence: CDR1 SGHTA, CDR2 FQGNSA. CDR3 length: 12 amino acids. CDR3 region: CASSLWPYEQYF. CDR3 DNA: TGTGCCAGCAGCTTATGGCCCTACGAGCAGTACTTC.

The CDR3 DNA sequence: TGCGCCAGCAGCCGGGGAGGACTAGCGGGGGGTAATGAGCAGTTCTTC. It is translated as CASSRGGLAGGNEQFF. The V gene is TRBV5-1, the J gene TRBJ2-1; TRBD2 matches at 14 bases. CDR1 and CDR2 from the germline V gene are SGHRS and YFSETQ. CDR3 length equals 16 residues. Germline trimming cut 4 bases from V and 7 bases from J; bases unmatched to any gene: 7.

This clonotype showed up just a few times. The chain carries TRBV20-1 and TRBJ2-3; 9 positions agree with TRBD2. The V segment lost 2 bases and the J segment 6 bases; nucleotides outside the gene matches: 9. Germline CDR1 and CDR2: DFQATT and SNEGSKA (reference sequence). The length of the CDR3 is 15 residues. CDR3 residues: CSARWGSGRSDTQYF. CDR3 nucleotide sequence: TGCAGTGCTAGATGGGGTAGCGGGAGATCTGATACGCAGTATTTT.